A single sample is the source of the 31 T cell receptor beta chains below, sequenced in a study of blood T cell repertoires in COVID-19. The data were produced by immunoSEQ multiplex PCR, yet TCRdb's version contains in-frame clones alone and is incomplete. The table lists 380,000 or so clones, approximately 88% of them singletons. Input material: peripheral blood. These receptors all stem from a man aged 40-49 years with acute or convalescent COVID-19.

This CDR3 is CASSIDRDRGLEQYF. Here the CDR3 DNA reads TGTGCCAGTAGTATAGATCGGGACAGGGGGCTTGAGCAGTACTTC. The rearrangement links TRBV19 to TRBJ2-7; 12 bases fit TRBD1. The V gene's germline CDR1 is LNHDA and CDR2 SQIVND (reference sequence). This CDR3 spans 15 amino acids. With V trimmed by 0 bases and J by 7 bases, 4 bases remained unmatched.

This chain connects TRBV5-1 to TRBJ2-7, with 8 positions matching TRBD2. The CDR3 spans 15 residues. With 1 base clipped from V and 3 bases from J, the junction kept 6 bases outside the gene matches. Germline CDR1 reads SGHRS; CDR2 reads YFSETQ. CDR3 loop: CASSLRGSGDYEQYF. DNA for the CDR3: TGCGCCAGCAGCTTGAGGGGTAGCGGGGACTACGAGCAGTACTTC. Complete variable domain (other parts from reference TRBV5-1 and TRBJ2-7): KAGVTQTPRYLIKTRGQQVTLSCSPISGHRSVSWYQQTPGQGLQFLFEYFSETQRNKGNFPGRFSGRQFSNSRSEMNVSTLELGDSALYLCASSLRGSGDYEQYFGPGTRLTVT.

This clone was counted only a few times. This rearrangement joins TRBV5-1 to TRBJ1-5; possibly TRBD1 for D (5 bases). V was pared by 1 base and J by 5 bases, with 13 bases between. The CDR3 is 15 amino acids. CDR1 is SGHRS and CDR2 is YFSETQ in the germline V gene. The CDR3 coding sequence is TGCGCCAGCAGCTTGAACGGGGCGGGGGATCAGCCCCAGCATTTT. Amino acids: CASSLNGAGDQPQHF.

The chain recombines TRBV10-3 with TRBJ1-1; the match to TRBD1 covers 9 bases. Trimming at V came to 6 bases and at J to 4 bases, leaving 6 bases not matched to a gene. This CDR3 has 14 residues. Germline V gene lookup returns CDR1 ENHRY and CDR2 SYGVKD. CDR3 bases: TGTGCCATCAGCACAGGGGGCGAGGGCACTGAAGCTTTCTTT. It is translated as CAISTGGEGTEAFF.

J is TRBJ1-1 and V is TRBV9; 10 bases are a match to TRBD1. The CDR3 length is 17 residues. Germline V lookup: CDR1 SGDLS, CDR2 YYNGEE. With 4 bases clipped from V and 1 base from J, the junction kept 10 bases outside the gene matches. The CDR3 region has the DNA TGTGCCAGCAGCCCAAGGGACAGGGGTTGGTCGAACACTGAAGCTTTCTTT. Residues: CASSPRDRGWSNTEAFF.

The chain has TRBV15 and TRBJ2-1; 9 bases map to TRBD2. Losses at the gene ends were 0 bases for V and 6 bases for J; bases not matched to a gene: 9. This CDR3 is 17 amino acids long. Germline V gives CDR1 LNHNV, CDR2 YYDKDF (reference sequence). This CDR3 reads CATSRDRGAGGPNEQFF. CDR3 DNA sequence: TGTGCCACCAGCAGAGATAGAGGAGCGGGAGGACCCAATGAGCAGTTCTTC. Complete variable domain (other parts from reference TRBV15 and TRBJ2-1): DAMVIQNPRYQVTQFGKPVTLSCSQTLNHNVMYWYQQKSSQAPKLLFHYYDKDFNNEADTPDNFQSRRPNTSFCFLDIRSPGLGDTAMYLCATSRDRGAGGPNEQFFGPGTRLTVL.

The rearrangement joins TRBV27 to TRBJ1-2; 11 nucleotides agree with TRBD1. This CDR3 is built from 14 residues. Germline CDR1 is MNHEY and CDR2 is SMNVEV (reference sequence). Germline trimming cut 5 bases from V and 4 bases from J; bases unmatched to any gene: 3. The CDR3 DNA reads TGTGCCAGCAGTGAGGGGACAGGGGGCTATGGCTACACCTTC. Protein: CASSEGTGGYGYTF.

This clone showed up just once. The V call is TRBV24-1, the J call TRBJ1-2, with D possibly matching TRBD1 (6 bases). This CDR3 region has 16 residues. CDR1 KGHDR and CDR2 SFDVKD come from the germline V gene. Trimming shortened V by 3 bases and J by 1 base, and 14 bases separated the two germline ends. CDR3 sequence reads: CATSDTQGLLNYGYTF. In DNA, the CDR3 is TGTGCCACCAGTGATACTCAGGGGCTTCTTAACTATGGCTACACCTTC.

The chain carries TRBV2 and TRBJ1-5, with D uncertain. Germline V gene lookup returns CDR1 SNHLY and CDR2 FYNNEI. V was cut by 5 bases and J by 3 bases, with 8 bases left in between. The CDR3 totals 13 residues. CDR3: CASSWQNNQPQHF. The CDR3 DNA reads as TGTGCCAGCAGTTGGCAGAACAATCAGCCCCAGCATTTT.

The chain joins TRBV5-6 to TRBJ1-1; possible D gene TRBD1, 5 bases. V lost 0 bases and J lost 7, with 7 bases in between. The CDR3 length is 12 residues. Germline V gene data show CDR1 as SGHDT and CDR2 as YYEEEE. This CDR3 reads CASSLAGLEAFF. CDR3 coding DNA: TGTGCCAGCAGCTTGGCGGGACTTGAAGCTTTCTTT.

The chain combines TRBV5-4 with TRBJ2-1; 7 nucleotides line up with TRBD1. Trimming at V came to 1 base and at J to 3 bases, leaving 13 bases not matched to a gene. Germline CDR1 SGHNT, CDR2 YYREEE (reference sequence). This CDR3 is 18 amino acids long. DNA for the CDR3: TGTGCCAGCAGCTTGTATTGGGGTTGGGGACAGTACTACAATGAGCAGTTCTTC. The encoded protein is CASSLYWGWGQYYNEQFF.

This clone was seen a single time. This chain connects TRBV3-1 (or the pseudogene TRBV3-2) to TRBJ2-7, with TRBD2 matching over 14 bases. From germline, CDR1 is LGHDT and CDR2 YNNKEL (reference sequence). V lost 2 bases to trimming and J lost 6 bases; unmatched junction nucleotides: 6. The CDR3 contains 16 residues. CDR3 nucleotide sequence: TGTGCCAGCAGCCAACACGGGACTAGCGGGAGAATCGAGCAGTACTTC. Protein: CASSQHGTSGRIEQYF.

The genes are TRBV19 and TRBJ2-1, with a tentative D call TRBD2 (5 bases). There are 14 residues in the CDR3. The V end lost 2 bases, the J end lost 8 bases, and 13 bases lay between the germline ends. Germline-derived CDR1 and CDR2 are LNHDA and SQIVND (reference sequence). The CDR3: CASSISRGGDEQFF. In DNA, the CDR3 is TGTGCCAGTAGTATATCCCGGGGTGGGGATGAGCAGTTCTTC.

The chain couples TRBV9 to TRBJ2-1, with 11 nucleotides matching TRBD2. Germline CDR1 SGDLS, CDR2 YYNGEE. Germline trimming cut 0 bases from V and 4 bases from J; bases unmatched to any gene: 3. The CDR3 sequence is 16 residues long. DNA for the CDR3: TGTGCCAGCAGCGTAGAGGGACTAGCGGATTACAATGAGCAGTTCTTC. It specifies CASSVEGLADYNEQFF.

The chain couples TRBV6-5 to TRBJ1-2, with no clear D. The germline V gene encodes CDR1 MNHEY and CDR2 SVGAGI. Trimming cost V 7 bases and J 6 bases, with 12 bases left between them. There are 12 residues in the CDR3. The CDR3 nucleotides are TGTGCCAGCAACTCCGGGGTGGATGGCTACACCTTC. Translated, it gives CASNSGVDGYTF.

This chain joins TRBV27 and TRBJ2-7; TRBD2 agrees at 11 bases. The germline V gene has CDR1 MNHEY and CDR2 SMNVEV (reference sequence). With 7 bases clipped from V and 5 bases from J, the junction kept 13 bases outside the gene matches. The CDR3 covers 16 residues. The CDR3 loop is CASTLYPSGRTDEQYF. CDR3 nucleotides: TGTGCCAGCACTCTTTACCCTAGCGGGAGGACAGACGAGCAGTACTTC.

This clone has just one count. The chain uses TRBV9 and TRBJ1-6; 7 bases align to TRBD1. Germline V gene data show CDR1 as SGDLS and CDR2 as YYNGEE. CDR3 length: 16 amino acids. With V trimmed by 3 bases and J by 2 bases, 5 bases remained unmatched. This CDR3 is CASSGGGTAYNSPLHF. The CDR3 region has the DNA TGTGCCAGCAGCGGGGGCGGGACAGCCTATAATTCACCCCTCCACTTT.

This rearrangement joins TRBV7-3 to TRBJ2-2, with D perhaps matching TRBD2 (6 bases). The CDR3 has 16 amino acids. From germline, CDR1 is SGHTA and CDR2 FQGTGA. V gave up 5 bases and J gave up 2 bases, with 15 bases separating them. This CDR3 is CASSPRGRVNTGELFF. For the CDR3, the DNA is TGTGCCAGCAGCCCGCGGGGTCGGGTAAACACCGGGGAGCTGTTTTTT.

As to this clone: Within the sample, other DNA sequences also encode this same CDR3. This chain uses TRBV14 with TRBJ2-2; D might be TRBD2 (5 bases). From germline, CDR1 is SGHDN and CDR2 FVKESK. The V and J ends lost 3 bases and 1 base respectively, with 15 bases between them. This CDR3 is built from 17 residues. CDR3 sequence: CASSHPSFRENTGELFF. As DNA, the CDR3 is TGTGCCAGCAGCCATCCCTCGTTCCGGGAGAACACCGGGGAGCTGTTTTTT. Supplemented by reference TRBV14 and TRBJ2-2, the full variable domain reads EAGVTQFPSHSVIEKGQTVTLRCDPISGHDNLYWYRRVMGKEIKFLLHFVKESKQDESGMPNNRFLAERTGGTYSTLKVQPAELEDSGVYFCASSHPSFRENTGELFFGEGSRLTVL.

As concerns this clone: The sample has other DNA sequences that encode this CDR3 too. The rearrangement uses TRBV9 and TRBJ2-7, with TRBD2 matching 8 bases. There are 14 residues in the CDR3. Germline V gene lookup returns CDR1 SGDLS and CDR2 YYNGEE. After removal of 0 bases from V and 2 bases from J, the junction contained 1 base not matched to a gene. For the CDR3, the DNA is TGTGCCAGCAGCGTAGGCGGGGGGACCTACGAGCAGTACTTC. It encodes CASSVGGGTYEQYF. The entire variable domain, with the rest obtained from reference TRBV9 and TRBJ2-7, is as follows: DSGVTQTPKHLITATGQRVTLRCSPRSGDLSVYWYQQSLDQGLQFLIQYYNGEERAKGNILERFSAQQFPDLHSELNLSSLELGDSALYFCASSVGGGTYEQYFGPGTRLTVT.

J is TRBJ2-1 and V is TRBV5-1; 7 bases map to TRBD2. The CDR3 extends over 16 amino acids. CDR1 SGHRS and CDR2 YFSETQ come from the germline V gene. J was trimmed by 4 bases and V by 4 bases; bases with no gene match: 11. CDR3 residues: CASSVAVGRAYNEQFF. CDR3 sequence (DNA): TGCGCCAGCAGCGTGGCAGTGGGGAGGGCATACAATGAGCAGTTCTTC.

V gene TRBV2 combines with J gene TRBJ1-5; 8 bases align to TRBD1. V shed 4 bases and J 6 bases; nucleotides not matched to a gene: 8. Germline V gene data show CDR1 as SNHLY and CDR2 as FYNNEI. The CDR3 runs 15 residues. The CDR3 spells CASSVGQGTSQPQHF. CDR3 bases: TGTGCCAGCAGTGTAGGACAGGGTACAAGTCAGCCCCAGCATTTT.

Points on this clone: Other DNA sequences in this sample translate to the same CDR3. The gene calls are TRBV28 and TRBJ1-1; 9 nucleotides align to TRBD1. Germline CDR1 and CDR2: MDHEN and SYDVKM. V was clipped by 4 bases and J by 1 base; unmatched bases: 4. The CDR3 covers 15 residues. CDR3 region: CASSSPQGANTEAFF. CDR3 DNA: TGTGCCAGCAGTTCACCACAGGGGGCGAACACTGAAGCTTTCTTT.

The rearrangement links TRBV5-4 to TRBJ2-3, with D tentatively TRBD2 (6 bases). CDR1 is SGHNT and CDR2 is YYREEE in the germline V gene (reference sequence). The ends were cut back, 4 bases at V and 3 bases at J, with 24 bases in the middle. This CDR3 is 18 amino acids long. The CDR3 DNA sequence: TGTGCCAGCAGCAACGATGGAGACGGAGGGAAGATTACAGATACGCAGTATTTT. It specifies CASSNDGDGGKITDTQYF. The full variable domain, completed using reference TRBV5-4 and TRBJ2-3, is ETGVTQSPTHLIKTRGQQVTLRCSSQSGHNTVSWYQQALGQGPQFIFQYYREEENGRGNFPPRFSGLQFPNYSSELNVNALELDDSALYLCASSNDGDGGKITDTQYFGPGTRLTVL.

The chain couples TRBV3-1 (or the pseudogene TRBV3-2) to TRBJ1-6; TRBD1 matches at 7 bases. Germline CDR1 LGHDT, CDR2 YNNKEL (reference sequence). The CDR3 is made up of 17 amino acids. V trimming: 1 base; J trimming: 6 bases; junction bases outside the gene matches: 9. The CDR3 region is CASSQGLGTVVNSPLHF. Written as DNA, the CDR3 is TGTGCCAGCAGCCAAGGCCTCGGGACAGTAGTTAATTCACCCCTCCACTTT.

V gene TRBV11-2 combines with J gene TRBJ2-1, with TRBD2 matching over 9 bases. Germline trimming cut 5 bases from V and 7 bases from J; bases unmatched to any gene: 6. This CDR3 comprises 14 residues. The germline V gene encodes CDR1 SGHAT and CDR2 FQNNGV. The CDR3 coding sequence is TGTGCCAGCAGCCCCGGGACTAGCCTGAATGAGCAGTTCTTC. Its protein is CASSPGTSLNEQFF. Full variable domain (missing parts from reference TRBV11-2 and TRBJ2-1): EAGVAQSPRYKIIEKRQSVAFWCNPISGHATLYWYQQILGQGPKLLIQFQNNGVVDDSQLPKDRFSAERLKGVDSTLKIQPAKLEDSAVYLCASSPGTSLNEQFFGPGTRLTVL.

V usage is TRBV6-1 and J usage is TRBJ2-1; TRBD1 aligns across 8 bases. Germline assignment: CDR1 MNHNS and CDR2 SASEGT. The ends lost 3 bases at V and 5 bases at J; junction bases unmatched: 15. The length of the CDR3 is 18 residues. As DNA, the CDR3 is TGTGCCAGCAGTGAGACGTTCCAGGACAGGGTGGAGAACAATGAGCAGTTCTTC. This encodes CASSETFQDRVENNEQFF.

This clone was found a few times. CDR3 sequence reads: CATRDYGTSTDTQYF. The CDR3 DNA reads as TGTGCCACCAGAGACTACGGGACTAGCACAGATACGCAGTATTTT. The J gene is TRBJ2-3, the V gene TRBV10-3; weak D call: TRBD2 (6 bases). Trimming cost V 10 bases and J 0 bases, with 17 bases left between them. The CDR3 is 15 residues long. The germline V gene encodes CDR1 ENHRY and CDR2 SYGVKD.

The V and J genes are TRBV29-1 and TRBJ1-1; no definite D call. This CDR3 contains 13 residues. The ends were cut back, 4 bases at V and 1 base at J, with 10 bases in the middle. The germline V gene encodes CDR1 SQVTM and CDR2 ANQGSEA. The CDR3 loop is CSVGVEGNTEAFF. The CDR3 DNA sequence: TGCAGCGTTGGGGTCGAGGGGAACACTGAAGCTTTCTTT.

The rearrangement uses TRBV6-5 and TRBJ1-1; D perhaps matches TRBD1 (5 bases). The CDR3 covers 13 residues. The V end lost 6 bases, the J end lost 1 base, and 9 bases lay between the germline ends. Germline CDR1 is MNHEY and CDR2 is SVGAGI. This CDR3 reads CASSPTENTEAFF. CDR3 in DNA: TGTGCCAGCAGCCCGACAGAGAACACTGAAGCTTTCTTT.

The gene calls are TRBV5-1 and TRBJ1-4; D is ambiguous. Germline-derived CDR1 and CDR2 are SGHRS and YFSETQ. CDR3 length: 15 residues. Trimming removed 0 bases from V and 10 bases from J, with 16 bases in between. In nucleotides, the CDR3 is TGCGCCAGCAGCTTGGAAGGGTTCGGGGTGGGAAAACTGTTTTTT. Residues: CASSLEGFGVGKLFF.